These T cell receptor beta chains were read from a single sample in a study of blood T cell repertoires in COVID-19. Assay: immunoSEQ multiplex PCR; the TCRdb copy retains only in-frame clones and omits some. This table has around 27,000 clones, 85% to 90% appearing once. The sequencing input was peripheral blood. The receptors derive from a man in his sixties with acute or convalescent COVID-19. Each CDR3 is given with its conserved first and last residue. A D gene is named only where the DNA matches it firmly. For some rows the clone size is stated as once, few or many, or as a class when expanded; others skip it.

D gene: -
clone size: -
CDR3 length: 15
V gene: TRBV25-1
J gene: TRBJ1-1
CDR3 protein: CASSATGFGNTEAFF
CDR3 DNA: TGTGCCAGCAGTGCAACAGGTTTCGGGAACACTGAAGCTTTCTTT

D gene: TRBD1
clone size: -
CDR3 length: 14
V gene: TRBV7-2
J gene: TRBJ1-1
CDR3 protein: CASSVGQGFTEAFF
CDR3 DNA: TGTGCCAGCAGCGTGGGACAGGGGTTTACTGAAGCTTTCTTT

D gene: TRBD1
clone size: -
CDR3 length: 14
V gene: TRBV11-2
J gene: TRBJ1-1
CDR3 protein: CASTYRGINTEAFF
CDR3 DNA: TGTGCCAGCACCTACAGGGGGATCAACACTGAAGCTTTCTTT

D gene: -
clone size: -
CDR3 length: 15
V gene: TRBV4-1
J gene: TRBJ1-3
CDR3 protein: CASSQDKSSGNTIYF
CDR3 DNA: TGCGCCAGCAGCCAAGATAAGAGCTCTGGAAACACCATATATTTT

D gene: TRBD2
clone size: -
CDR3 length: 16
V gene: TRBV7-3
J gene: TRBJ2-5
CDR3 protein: CASSWGLAGVGETQYF
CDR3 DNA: TGTGCCAGCAGCTGGGGACTAGCGGGAGTGGGGGAGACCCAGTACTTC

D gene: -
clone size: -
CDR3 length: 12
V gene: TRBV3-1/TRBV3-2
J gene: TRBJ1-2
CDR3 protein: CASGSRAYGYTF
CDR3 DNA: TGTGCCAGCGGATCCAGGGCCTATGGCTACACCTTC

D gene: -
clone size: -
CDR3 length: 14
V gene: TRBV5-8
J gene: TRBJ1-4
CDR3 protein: CASSKSDRGEKLFF
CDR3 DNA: TGTGCCAGCAGCAAATCAGATAGAGGGGAAAAACTGTTTTTT

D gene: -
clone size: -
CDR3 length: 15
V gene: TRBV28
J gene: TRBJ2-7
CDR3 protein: CASRPRALSSYEQYF
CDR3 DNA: TGTGCCAGCAGGCCCAGGGCCCTCAGCTCCTACGAGCAGTACTTC

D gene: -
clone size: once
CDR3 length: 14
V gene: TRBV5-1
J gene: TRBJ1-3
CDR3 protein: CASGQGSSGNTIYF
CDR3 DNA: TGCGCCAGCGGGCAGGGAAGCTCTGGAAACACCATATATTTT

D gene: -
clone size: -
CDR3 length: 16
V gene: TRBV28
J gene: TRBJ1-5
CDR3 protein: CASCRAGSGSNQPQHF
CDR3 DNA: TGTGCCAGCTGCCGAGCGGGGTCGGGAAGCAATCAGCCCCAGCATTTT

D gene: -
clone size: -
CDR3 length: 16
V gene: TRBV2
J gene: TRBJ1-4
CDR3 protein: CASRAQQGATNEKLFF
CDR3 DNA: TGTGCCAGCAGAGCACAACAGGGTGCAACTAATGAAAAACTGTTTTTT

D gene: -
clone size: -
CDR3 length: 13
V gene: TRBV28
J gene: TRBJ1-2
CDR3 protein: CASSLRHSYGYTF
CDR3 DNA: TGTGCCAGCAGTTTACGCCACAGCTATGGCTACACCTTC

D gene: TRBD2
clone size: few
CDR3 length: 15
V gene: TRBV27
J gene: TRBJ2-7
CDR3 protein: CASSIYGLAAYEQYF
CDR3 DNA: TGTGCCAGCAGTATCTACGGACTAGCAGCCTACGAGCAGTACTTC

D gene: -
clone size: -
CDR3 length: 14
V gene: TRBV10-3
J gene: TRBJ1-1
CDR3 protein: CAITEEELVTEAFF
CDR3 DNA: TGTGCCATCACGGAAGAGGAGTTGGTCACTGAAGCTTTCTTT

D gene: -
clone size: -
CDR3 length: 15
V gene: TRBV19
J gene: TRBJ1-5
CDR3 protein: CASSNFRQSYQPQHF
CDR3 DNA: TGTGCCAGTAGTAATTTTCGACAGAGTTATCAGCCCCAGCATTTT

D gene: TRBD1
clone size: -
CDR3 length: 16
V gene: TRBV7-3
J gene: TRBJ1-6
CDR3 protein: CASSITGDLKFEPLHF
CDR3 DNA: TGTGCCAGCAGCATAACAGGGGACTTGAAATTTGAACCCCTCCACTTT

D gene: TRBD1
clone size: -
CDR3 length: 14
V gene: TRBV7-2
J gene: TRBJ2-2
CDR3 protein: CASSFGQGTGELFF
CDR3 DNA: TGTGCCAGCAGCTTCGGACAGGGCACCGGGGAGCTGTTTTTT

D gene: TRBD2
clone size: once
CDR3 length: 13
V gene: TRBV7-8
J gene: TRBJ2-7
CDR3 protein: CASSLPGTKEQYF
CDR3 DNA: TGTGCCAGCAGCCTGCCGGGGACTAAAGAGCAGTACTTC

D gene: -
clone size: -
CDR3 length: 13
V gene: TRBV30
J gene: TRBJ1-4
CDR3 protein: CAWCGQANEKLFF
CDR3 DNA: TGTGCCTGGTGCGGACAAGCTAATGAAAAACTGTTTTTT

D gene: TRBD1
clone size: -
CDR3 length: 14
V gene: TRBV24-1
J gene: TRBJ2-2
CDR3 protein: CATKGQGYTGELFF
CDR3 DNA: TGTGCCACCAAGGGACAGGGCTACACCGGGGAGCTGTTTTTT

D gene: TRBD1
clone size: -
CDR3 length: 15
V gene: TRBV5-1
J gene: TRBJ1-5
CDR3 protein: CASSSTGDGNQPQHF
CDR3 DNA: TGCGCCAGCAGCTCCACAGGGGATGGCAATCAGCCCCAGCATTTT

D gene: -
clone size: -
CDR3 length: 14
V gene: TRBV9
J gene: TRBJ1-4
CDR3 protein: CASSVAATNEKLFF
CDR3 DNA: TGTGCCAGCAGCGTAGCCGCAACTAATGAAAAACTGTTTTTT

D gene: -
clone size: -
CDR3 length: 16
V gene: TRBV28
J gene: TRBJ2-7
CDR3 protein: CASSFHPPGFFYEQYF
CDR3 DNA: TGTGCCAGCAGTTTCCACCCCCCAGGGTTTTTCTACGAGCAGTACTTC

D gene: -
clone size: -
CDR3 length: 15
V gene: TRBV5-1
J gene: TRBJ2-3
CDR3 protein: CASSSGGLSTDTQYF
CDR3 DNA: TGCGCCAGCAGCTCCGGGGGGCTTAGCACAGATACGCAGTATTTT

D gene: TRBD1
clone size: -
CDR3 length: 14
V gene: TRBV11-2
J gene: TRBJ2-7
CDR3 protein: CASSHGTGGYEQYF
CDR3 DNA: TGTGCCAGCAGCCATGGGACAGGGGGCTACGAGCAGTACTTC

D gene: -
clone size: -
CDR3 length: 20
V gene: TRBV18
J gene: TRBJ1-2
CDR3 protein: CASSPTQSVREPKTNYGYTF
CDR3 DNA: TGTGCCAGCTCACCTACTCAGTCCGTCCGGGAGCCCAAAACTAACTATGGCTACACCTTC